These T cell receptor beta chains were read from a single sample in a study of T cell changes during pregnancy in multiple sclerosis. Clones were sequenced by immunoSEQ multiplex PCR, and TCRdb holds only the in-frame ones, with some missing. This sample has just over 40,000 clones, with 80% to 90% found just once. Source: CD4+ T cells from peripheral blood mononuclear cells, taken in the first trimester of pregnancy. The receptors shown here come from a female donor with multiple sclerosis, enrolled in a pregnancy study. CDR3s include the opening cysteine and the closing phenylalanine or tryptophan. The D gene is left open where the match is weak. Some rows have no size entry. The others give once, few or many, or a class for an expanded clone.

CDR3nt | CDR3aa | len | abundance | d_gene | j_gene | v_gene
TGTGCCAGCAGATGGGAGTCCTCAAACTATGGCTACACCTTC | CASRWESSNYGYTF | 14 | . | . | TRBJ1-2 | TRBV2
TGTGCCAGCAGTTACGGGGGCGCAAAAACTGAAGCTTTCTTT | CASSYGGAKTEAFF | 14 | once | . | TRBJ1-1 | TRBV6-6
TGTGCCAGCAGGCTACGTGGGAACACTGAAGCTTTCTTT | CASRLRGNTEAFF | 13 | . | . | TRBJ1-1 | TRBV7-3
TGTGCCAGCAGCCCTACTAGCGGGAGAAGATTAGATACGCAGTATTTT | CASSPTSGRRLDTQYF | 16 | . | TRBD2 | TRBJ2-3 | TRBV14
TGTGCCAGAAGCACCCATCCTACAGGGTTGGGCTACACCTTC | CARSTHPTGLGYTF | 14 | . | . | TRBJ1-2 | TRBV5-3
TGTGCCAGCAGCCCGGGACTGCAAAACACTGAAGCTTTCTTT | CASSPGLQNTEAFF | 14 | . | . | TRBJ1-1 | TRBV4-2
TGTGCCAGCAGCTTTCGCACCGGGGAGCTGTTTTTT | CASSFRTGELFF | 12 | . | . | TRBJ2-2 | TRBV7-8
TGCGCCAACCCAGCGGAGACGTACCAAGAGACCCAGTACTTC | CANPAETYQETQYF | 14 | . | . | TRBJ2-5 | TRBV10-1
TGTGCCAGCAGCTTAGGGTCGACGGGAGGTAATCAGCCCCAGCATTTT | CASSLGSTGGNQPQHF | 16 | once | . | TRBJ1-5 | TRBV11-2
TGCGCCAGCAGCTTGGGTCGCGGGGGCGGGGATACGCAGTATTTT | CASSLGRGGGDTQYF | 15 | . | . | TRBJ2-3 | TRBV5-1
TGTGCCAGCAGCCGGGAAACAGGGACCTACGAGCAGTACTTC | CASSRETGTYEQYF | 14 | few | . | TRBJ2-7 | TRBV4-2
TGTGCCAGCAGCTTCAGGGCTTCTGAGTACAATGAGCAGTTCTTC | CASSFRASEYNEQFF | 15 | . | . | TRBJ2-1 | TRBV11-2
TGTGCCAGCAGTCCCCGGACAGGCATCCCTGGCGAGCAGTACTTC | CASSPRTGIPGEQYF | 15 | . | TRBD1 | TRBJ2-7 | TRBV6-1
TGTGCCAGTAGTTTCGGACTAGCTACACATGAGCAGTTCTTC | CASSFGLATHEQFF | 14 | . | TRBD2 | TRBJ2-1 | TRBV19
TGTGCCAGCAGCAGTCGGCACAGGGGGTTTGGCTACACCTTC | CASSSRHRGFGYTF | 14 | . | TRBD1 | TRBJ1-2 | TRBV7-9
TGTGCCAGCAGCCTGGAAGCGGCTAGCGGGGGCCATGAGCAGTTCTTC | CASSLEAASGGHEQFF | 16 | . | TRBD2 | TRBJ2-1 | TRBV4-2
TGTGCCAGCAGCTTTGCCCCCGGTTGGAGTAACTATGGCTACACCTTC | CASSFAPGWSNYGYTF | 16 | . | . | TRBJ1-2 | TRBV7-2
TGCAGCGGAGGGCCCAGGGGCCCTCAAGAGACCCAGTACTTC | CSGGPRGPQETQYF | 14 | . | . | TRBJ2-5 | TRBV29-1
TGTGCCAGCAGCCTCGGGACAGCTCTTCCTGAAGCTTTCTTT | CASSLGTALPEAFF | 14 | once | TRBD1 | TRBJ1-1 | TRBV7-9
TGTGCCAGCAGCTTAGGAGTGTGGGCTAGCATGACAGATACGCAGTATTTT | CASSLGVWASMTDTQYF | 17 | . | . | TRBJ2-3 | TRBV7-9
TGTGCCATCAGCACTAGCGGGGGGCTCACAGATACGCAGTATTTT | CAISTSGGLTDTQYF | 15 | . | TRBD2 | TRBJ2-3 | TRBV10-3
TGTGCCAGCAGCCCCGGGACTAGCCAAGAGACCCAGTACTTC | CASSPGTSQETQYF | 14 | . | TRBD2 | TRBJ2-5 | TRBV7-9
TGTGCCAGCAGCTTGACAGGGATTGAAGCTTTCTTT | CASSLTGIEAFF | 12 | . | . | TRBJ1-1 | TRBV5-6
TGTGCCAGCTCACCAATGAGGGACACTGAAGCTTTCTTT | CASSPMRDTEAFF | 13 | . | . | TRBJ1-1 | TRBV18
TGCGCCAGCAGCCAAGGGCTCCTAACTAGCGGGGGGGCCAACAATGAGCAGTTCTTC | CASSQGLLTSGGANNEQFF | 19 | once | TRBD2 | TRBJ2-1 | TRBV4-1
TGTGCCAGCAGCTTGGGGACAGGGGGCTTTAAGGGCTATGGCTACACCTTC | CASSLGTGGFKGYGYTF | 17 | . | TRBD1 | TRBJ1-2 | TRBV5-6
TGTGCCAGCAGCCTCCCGACAGGGGAAGCCTATGGCTACACCTTC | CASSLPTGEAYGYTF | 15 | . | TRBD1 | TRBJ1-2 | TRBV28
TGTGCCAGCAGCCCCTACAGTCCCCTGGATGGCTACACCTTC | CASSPYSPLDGYTF | 14 | . | . | TRBJ1-2 | TRBV7-2
TGCGCCAGCAGCCCGAGGGACGACGGGAGGACTGAAGCTTTCTTT | CASSPRDDGRTEAFF | 15 | . | . | TRBJ1-1 | TRBV5-1
TGTGCCAGCAGCTTACGCGAGCGCAATGAGCAGTTCTTC | CASSLRERNEQFF | 13 | . | . | TRBJ2-1 | TRBV7-9
TGCGCCAGCAGCTTGCAAGGTACTGTCGGGACTTCATACAATGAGCAGTTCTTC | CASSLQGTVGTSYNEQFF | 18 | . | . | TRBJ2-1 | TRBV5-1
TGTGCCAGCAGCTTATTAAAATTCCGGCGGAGCATTGACAATGAGCAGTTCTTC | CASSLLKFRRSIDNEQFF | 18 | . | . | TRBJ2-1 | TRBV11-2
TGTGCCAGCAGTGGAGTGTTTTCCAGCTCCTATAATTCACCCCTCCACTTT | CASSGVFSSSYNSPLHF | 17 | . | . | TRBJ1-6 | TRBV28